This T cell receptor (beta chain) was sequenced during a study of T cells in Graves' hyperthyroidism and ophthalmopathy. Patients were excluded because of uncontrolled infection, other autoimmune disease, pregnancy or lactation. This clonotype came up a few times. Its matching antigen is unknown. The CDR3 regions of TCR beta were amplified from RNA transcripts. With the HTBI primer set, the TCR CDR3 went through a first round of RT-PCR. TCRdb used MiXCR to reprocess the multiplex PCR reads, holding one entry per CDR3 protein. The sample contains hundreds of thousands of distinct CDR3 sequences, 40% to 55% of which appear only once. Germline loops: CDR1 SQVTM, CDR2 ANQGSEA. Trimming cost V 4 bases and J 1 base, with 13 bases left between them. The CDR3 sequence is 14 residues long. Whole-study findings and limits: Within blood appeared most thyroid clonotypes that had expanded above 0.001. Ophthalmopathy was identified by the model a median around 5.9 months ahead of onset. Researchers report that a 13 V-J model separated ophthalmopathy from stable hyperthyroidism.

This clonotype originated in an adult man with Graves' disease, either hyperthyroidism or ophthalmopathy (not recorded which). The rearrangement joins TRBV29-1 to TRBJ1-1, with D unclear. The specimen sequenced was peripheral blood or thyroid tissue (not recorded which). The CDR3 loop reads CSVGLLRENTEAFF. The CDR3 DNA sequence: TGCAGCGTTGGACTTTTAAGGGAGAACACTGAAGCTTTCTTT.